Sequencing of this TCR beta chain was carried out in a study of cytomegalovirus exposure and HLA in healthy donors. On the study more broadly: Unique TCRs numbering roughly 80 million, obtained from HLA-typed donors, made up an early data release. The study's findings and limits: The study put under 200 TCR beta chains on its list as cytomegalovirus-associated. The majority of TCR sequences were rare, yet some public TCRs appeared in many donors.

V dropped 8 bases and J dropped 4 bases, with 12 bases sitting between them. CDR1 is SNHLY and CDR2 is FYNNEI in the germline V gene. The CDR3 contains 12 residues. On this clone itself: The antigen remains undetermined.

PCR used 60 Vbeta primers and 13 Jbeta primers. Sequencing was performed with immunoSEQ multiplex PCR; in TCRdb, only in-frame clones are kept and a portion is missing. The sample holds under 150,000 clones; 60% to 85% are singletons and the top ten take 1.5% to 2%. V usage is TRBV2 and J usage is TRBJ2-7; TRBD2 might be the D (6 bases). The specimen sequenced was PBMCs. The TCR comes from a woman under 30 in good health and CMV-seronegative. The CDR3 here is CASLLGGYEQYF. CDR3 in DNA: TGTGCCAGCCTTTTGGGGGGATACGAGCAGTACTTC.